This TCR beta chain was identified in a study of shared T cell receptors in the human thymus. Trimming took 4 bases from V and 4 from J, leaving 15 bases between them. This CDR3 has 15 amino acids. Germline values: CDR1 SGHNT, CDR2 YYREEE (reference sequence). Measured with immunoSEQ multiplex PCR; TCRdb has only the in-frame clones, and not every one. This table has more than 550,000 clones, about 90% appearing once. The same sample was also studied in work on human thymus T cells.

This clonotype originated in a boy under three years old with a congenital heart defect. The chain links TRBV5-4 to TRBJ2-1, with a possible D match to TRBD2 (6 bases). Sequences were obtained from thymocytes. CDR3 DNA: TGTGCCAGCAGCCCGGAGTGGGAGGAATACAATGAGCAGTTCTTC. Translated, it gives CASSPEWEEYNEQFF.